Each of the 31 T cell receptor beta chains below was sequenced from the same sample in a study of blood T cell repertoires in COVID-19. Sequencing was performed with immunoSEQ multiplex PCR; in TCRdb, only in-frame clones are kept and a portion is missing. This table holds about 250,000 clones, roughly 80% found once. The material sequenced was peripheral blood. The origin of the receptors is an elderly man with acute or convalescent COVID-19.

This clone was recorded a few times. This rearrangement joins TRBV27 to TRBJ2-7; D perhaps matches TRBD2 (5 bases). CDR3 size: 12 residues. Germline lookup yields CDR1 MNHEY and CDR2 SMNVEV (reference sequence). V was shortened by 7 bases and J by 9 bases, with 16 bases between the two germline ends. DNA of the CDR3: TGTGCCAGCATGGGGTCAGTAGGGAGGCAGTACTTC. As protein: CASMGSVGRQYF.

The V gene is TRBV5-1, the J gene TRBJ1-2, with TRBD1 matching over 7 bases. CDR3 length: 14 amino acids. The ends lost 3 bases at V and 5 bases at J; junction bases unmatched: 7. From germline, CDR1 is SGHRS and CDR2 YFSETQ. This CDR3 is CASSSSSGGYGYTF. The DNA for the CDR3 is TGCGCCAGCAGCTCTAGCTCAGGGGGATATGGCTACACCTTC.

Written as DNA, the CDR3 is TGTGCCACCAGTGATGTAACCGGGACAGGGGGTTCAGGGGCCAACGTCCTGACTTTC. Protein product: CATSDVTGTGGSGANVLTF. The V gene is TRBV24-1, the J gene TRBJ2-6, with 11 nucleotides matching TRBD1. J lost 4 bases, V lost 3 bases, and 10 bases had no gene match. The germline CDR1 and CDR2 sequences are KGHDR and SFDVKD. The CDR3 runs to 19 residues.

The V gene is TRBV28, the J gene TRBJ2-7; 9 bases are shared with TRBD1. The V and J ends lost 2 bases and 12 bases, in that order; junction bases with no gene match: 14. Germline V CDR1 and CDR2: MDHEN, SYDVKM. The CDR3 contains 15 residues. Here the CDR3 reads CASSLPPGQGQRRYF. Written as DNA, the CDR3 is TGTGCCAGCAGTTTACCACCGGGACAGGGCCAGCGTCGGTACTTC.

The CDR3: CASSPRGSGRAGETQYF. The CDR3 DNA is TGTGCCAGCAGCCCACGAGGGAGCGGGAGGGCCGGGGAGACCCAGTACTTC. The chain couples TRBV7-9 to TRBJ2-5, with 10 bases aligning to TRBD2. The CDR3 has 17 residues. The germline V gene has CDR1 SEHNR and CDR2 FQNEAQ (reference sequence). The V segment lost 5 bases and the J segment 5 bases; nucleotides outside the gene matches: 14.

J is TRBJ2-7 and V is TRBV5-1, with 7 bases lining up with TRBD1. The CDR3 length is 15 residues. V was pared by 3 bases and J by 0 bases, with 6 bases of the junction left unmatched. Germline CDR1 and CDR2: SGHRS and YFSETQ. The CDR3 DNA reads as TGCGCCAGCAGCTCACCCGGGACAGCCTCCTACGAGCAGTACTTC. This gives the protein CASSSPGTASYEQYF.

Here the CDR3 DNA reads TGTGCCAGCAGCCCCCGTCCCCCGGGACTAGCGGGAGTAACAGATACGCAGTATTTT. Amino acid sequence: CASSPRPPGLAGVTDTQYF. This chain links TRBV27 with TRBJ2-3; 14 bases match TRBD2. Germline-derived CDR1 and CDR2 are MNHEY and SMNVEV (reference sequence). V was clipped by 6 bases and J by 3 bases; unmatched bases: 14. The CDR3 is made up of 19 amino acids.

V is TRBV7-6 and J is TRBJ1-2; the D is unclear. V lost 0 bases to trimming and J lost 6 bases, with 17 bases between them. The CDR3 runs to 16 residues. Germline V gives CDR1 SGHVS, CDR2 FNYEAQ. The CDR3 spells CASSLALIQPQDGYTF. In DNA form, the CDR3 reads TGTGCCAGCAGCTTAGCGCTAATACAGCCTCAGGATGGCTACACCTTC. Full variable domain (outside the CDR3, taken from reference TRBV7-6 and TRBJ1-2): GAGVSQSPRYKVTKRGQDVALRCDPISGHVSLYWYRQALGQGPEFLTYFNYEAQQDKSGLPNDRFSAERPEGSISTLTIQRTEQRDSAMYRCASSLALIQPQDGYTFGSGTRLTVV.

This clone was recorded once. The genes are TRBV6-1 and TRBJ1-2, with TRBD1 as a possible D gene (5 bases). Germline CDR1 and CDR2: MNHNS and SASEGT. This CDR3 contains 15 residues. V lost 3 bases to trimming and J lost 6 bases, with 17 bases between them. The CDR3 nucleotides are TGTGCCAGCAGTGACATTTTTTCGGGCAGGGATGGCTACACCTTC. Its translation is CASSDIFSGRDGYTF.

The rearrangement joins TRBV28 to TRBJ2-7, with a weak D call TRBD2 (6 bases). This CDR3 region has 15 residues. The V gene lost 9 bases and the J gene lost 0 bases, with 18 bases spanning the gap. CDR1 and CDR2 (germline): MDHEN, SYDVKM. CDR3 sequence reads: CASPPPGTASYEQYF. CDR3 nucleotides: TGTGCCAGTCCTCCTCCCGGGACTGCCTCCTACGAGCAGTACTTC.

The genes are TRBV19 and TRBJ2-7; TRBD2 aligns across 11 bases. The trim removed 8 bases at V and 3 bases at J, leaving 12 bases unmatched. This CDR3 spans 16 amino acids. The germline gives CDR1 LNHDA, CDR2 SQIVND (reference sequence). The CDR3 coding sequence is TGTGCCAGTGGACCGGGCACTAGCGGGGGATTCTACGAGCAGTACTTC. Its protein is CASGPGTSGGFYEQYF.

The chain is built from TRBV18 and TRBJ1-5; D unclear. Germline CDR1 is KGHSH and CDR2 is LQKENI. V lost 3 bases and J lost 5, with 8 bases in between. The CDR3 is 13 residues long. The CDR3 is CASSPQIDQPQHF. CDR3 in DNA: TGTGCCAGCTCACCCCAAATAGATCAGCCCCAGCATTTT.

This clone was observed a single time. Other DNA sequences from this sample encode an identical CDR3 as well. V is TRBV18 and J is TRBJ1-5, with TRBD1 matching over 8 bases. With 3 bases clipped from V and 4 bases from J, the junction kept 2 bases outside the gene matches. Germline V gene lookup returns CDR1 KGHSH and CDR2 LQKENI. The CDR3 is 14 residues long. The CDR3 DNA reads as TGTGCCAGCTCACCGCGACAGGGGAATCAGCCCCAGCATTTT. It yields the protein CASSPRQGNQPQHF.

This sequence joins TRBV7-2 and TRBJ2-7; 14 bases agree with TRBD2. The ends lost 2 bases at V and 6 bases at J; junction bases unmatched: 6. Per germline, CDR1 SGHTA and CDR2 FQGNSA. The CDR3 is 16 residues long. CDR3 sequence (DNA): TGTGCCAGCAGCTTACCGGGACTAGCGGGAGTTAGCGAGCAGTACTTC. Translation: CASSLPGLAGVSEQYF.

This chain uses TRBV24-1 with TRBJ2-3; D ambiguous. Germline lookup yields CDR1 KGHDR and CDR2 SFDVKD. The CDR3 contains 15 residues. Trimming took 3 bases from V and 0 from J, leaving 9 bases between them. DNA of the CDR3: TGTGCCACCAGTGATGCTAGATACAGCACAGATACGCAGTATTTT. This encodes CATSDARYSTDTQYF.

This chain links TRBV30 with TRBJ2-1, with 7 positions matching TRBD2. Germline loops: CDR1 GTSNPN, CDR2 SVGIG (reference sequence). The CDR3 extends over 15 amino acids. This CDR3 reads CAWGGDGTLYNEQFF. CDR3 nucleotides: TGTGCATGGGGGGGGGATGGTACCCTTTACAATGAGCAGTTCTTC.

The chain links TRBV6-5 to TRBJ1-5; 7 bases match TRBD1. V trimming: 6 bases; J trimming: 0 bases; junction bases outside the gene matches: 5. This CDR3 spans 15 amino acids. The V gene's germline CDR1 is MNHEY and CDR2 SVGAGI. CDR3 region: CASRRQGYSNQPQHF. CDR3 nucleotides: TGTGCCAGCAGGAGACAGGGATATAGCAATCAGCCCCAGCATTTT.

This chain uses TRBV29-1 with TRBJ1-2, with TRBD1 identical over 10 bases. The CDR3 contains 16 residues. V shed 0 bases and J 4 bases; nucleotides not matched to a gene: 8. CDR1 and CDR2 from the germline V gene are SQVTM and ANQGSEA. CDR3 bases: TGCAGCGTTGAAGATCAGGGACAGGGGAACCTCTATGGCTACACCTTC. Protein product: CSVEDQGQGNLYGYTF. Complete variable domain (other parts from reference TRBV29-1 and TRBJ1-2): SAVISQKPSRDICQRGTSLTIQCQVDSQVTMMFWYRQQPGQSLTLIATANQGSEATYESGFVIDKFPISRPNLTFSTLTVSNMSPEDSSIYLCSVEDQGQGNLYGYTFGSGTRLTVV.

The chain combines TRBV6-1 with TRBJ2-3; the D gene is possibly TRBD1 (6 bases). The CDR3 is 19 amino acids. Germline CDR1 MNHNS, CDR2 SASEGT. V lost 2 bases to trimming and J lost 0 bases, with 21 bases between them. The CDR3, as DNA: TGTGCCAGCAGTGAAACCCTTGTAACAGGGTTAACTAGCACAGATACGCAGTATTTT. Protein sequence: CASSETLVTGLTSTDTQYF.

The chain links TRBV19 to TRBJ2-5; 11 nucleotides agree with TRBD2. Germline CDR1 and CDR2: LNHDA and SQIVND (reference sequence). The ends lost 3 bases at V and 1 base at J; junction bases unmatched: 10. This CDR3 has 18 amino acids. The chain's CDR3 is CASSMAIIAGGSQETQYF. The CDR3 DNA reads TGTGCCAGTAGTATGGCGATTATAGCGGGAGGGAGCCAAGAGACCCAGTACTTC.

V gene TRBV3-1 (or the pseudogene TRBV3-2) combines with J gene TRBJ2-7, with TRBD1 as a possible D gene (5 bases). The CDR3 length is 16 residues. The germline V gene encodes CDR1 LGHDT and CDR2 YNNKEL (reference sequence). V lost 0 bases and J lost 2, with 14 bases in between. The CDR3 region is CASSQDKGVLTYEQYF. The CDR3 DNA sequence: TGTGCCAGCAGCCAAGATAAAGGGGTCTTAACCTACGAGCAGTACTTC.

The gene calls are TRBV11-2 and TRBJ2-1; 8 bases fit TRBD2. V trimming: 5 bases; J trimming: 8 bases; junction bases outside the gene matches: 17. Germline V lookup: CDR1 SGHAT, CDR2 FQNNGV. CDR3 length: 17 residues. This CDR3 is CASSRTSPGGPRDEQFF. CDR3 nucleotide sequence: TGTGCCAGCAGCCGCACCTCCCCGGGAGGGCCTAGGGATGAGCAGTTCTTC.

The J gene is TRBJ2-7, the V gene TRBV27; possibly TRBD1 for D (7 bases). The CDR3 contains 13 residues. Per germline, CDR1 MNHEY and CDR2 SMNVEV (reference sequence). Trimming cost V 7 bases and J 6 bases, with 16 bases left between them. CDR3 residues: CASNKEGASEQYF. The DNA for the CDR3 is TGTGCCAGCAACAAGGAGGGGGCGAGCGAGCAGTACTTC.

This chain uses TRBV5-1 with TRBJ1-2; TRBD1 agrees at 10 bases. The germline gives CDR1 SGHRS, CDR2 YFSETQ. The CDR3 has 17 residues. The J segment lost 6 bases and the V segment lost 3 bases, leaving 14 bases of the junction unmatched. As DNA, the CDR3 is TGCGCCAGCAGCTCGGAACCTGCCGGGACAGGGGCGGATGGCTACACCTTC. It is translated as CASSSEPAGTGADGYTF.

The rearrangement links TRBV27 to TRBJ2-2; 9 bases are a match to TRBD1. The CDR3 runs 14 residues. Unmatched junction bases numbered 4, after V lost 6 bases and J lost 5 bases. Per the germline V gene, CDR1 is MNHEY and CDR2 is SMNVEV (reference sequence). The DNA of the CDR3 is TGTGCCAGCAGCCGGACAGGGGTAACCGGGGAGCTGTTTTTT. The encoded protein is CASSRTGVTGELFF.

J is TRBJ2-1 and V is TRBV4-1; 8 nucleotides agree with TRBD2. CDR3 length equals 17 residues. The junction had 5 bases not matched to a gene; V was cut back by 1 base and J by 0 bases. Germline lookup yields CDR1 MGHRA and CDR2 YSYEKL. The CDR3 DNA sequence: TGCGCCAGCAGCCAAGGACTAGCGTTGAGCTCCTACAATGAGCAGTTCTTC. As protein: CASSQGLALSSYNEQFF.

The sample holds a few counts of this clone. The chain recombines TRBV27 with TRBJ1-6, with a possible D match to TRBD1 (6 bases). V lost 7 bases and J 4 bases, leaving 17 bases between the germline ends. This CDR3 region has 16 residues. Germline lookup yields CDR1 MNHEY and CDR2 SMNVEV (reference sequence). CDR3 sequence reads: CASTPAGTNYNSPLHF. CDR3 coding DNA: TGTGCCAGCACCCCCGCCGGGACAAATTATAATTCACCCCTCCACTTT.

This clone was observed once. The V gene is TRBV7-9, the J gene TRBJ1-1; D may be TRBD1 (5 bases). The CDR3 has 15 residues. Trimming cost V 5 bases and J 6 bases, with 19 bases left between them. CDR1 SEHNR and CDR2 FQNEAQ come from the germline V gene (reference sequence). The CDR3 DNA sequence: TGTGCCAGCAGCCTTGTGGGGGGAGGGTCGTCTGAAGCTTTCTTT. Translating gives CASSLVGGGSSEAFF.

The chain is built from TRBV2 and TRBJ1-1, with 7 bases that match TRBD1. CDR3 length: 14 residues. V dropped 5 bases and J dropped 2; count of bases not matched to a gene: 5. Per the germline V gene, CDR1 is SNHLY and CDR2 is FYNNEI. CDR3 coding DNA: TGTGCCAGCAGTCGGGACAGCCCTAACACTGAAGCTTTCTTT. As protein: CASSRDSPNTEAFF.

V gene TRBV3-1 (or the pseudogene TRBV3-2) combines with J gene TRBJ2-3; 9 positions agree with TRBD1. CDR1 and CDR2 (germline): LGHDT, YNNKEL (reference sequence). The V gene end was trimmed by 0 bases and the J gene end by 3 bases; junction bases not matched to a gene: 4. CDR3 length: 16 amino acids. CDR3 protein: CASSQDTGGKTDTQYF. The CDR3 bases are TGTGCCAGCAGCCAAGATACAGGGGGCAAAACAGATACGCAGTATTTT.

The count of this clone is one. The gene calls are TRBV28 and TRBJ1-2; 9 bases line up with TRBD1. CDR3 length: 16 residues. CDR1 and CDR2 (germline): MDHEN, SYDVKM. Trimming took 6 bases from V and 0 from J; bases not matched to a gene: 8. The CDR3 DNA sequence: TGTGCCAGCAGAGGATGGGGGACAGGGACTAACTATGGCTACACCTTC. It translates to CASRGWGTGTNYGYTF.